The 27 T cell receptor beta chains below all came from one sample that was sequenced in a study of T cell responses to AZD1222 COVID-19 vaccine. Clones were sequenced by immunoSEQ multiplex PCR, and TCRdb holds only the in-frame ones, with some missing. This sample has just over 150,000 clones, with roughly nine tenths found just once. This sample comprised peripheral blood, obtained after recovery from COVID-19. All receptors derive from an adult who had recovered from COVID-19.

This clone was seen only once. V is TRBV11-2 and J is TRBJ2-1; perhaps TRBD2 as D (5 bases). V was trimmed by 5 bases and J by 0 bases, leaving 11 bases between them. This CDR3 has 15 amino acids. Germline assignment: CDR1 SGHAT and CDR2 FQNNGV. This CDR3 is CASSAGISSYNEQFF. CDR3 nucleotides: TGTGCCAGCAGCGCCGGGATTAGCTCCTACAATGAGCAGTTCTTC.

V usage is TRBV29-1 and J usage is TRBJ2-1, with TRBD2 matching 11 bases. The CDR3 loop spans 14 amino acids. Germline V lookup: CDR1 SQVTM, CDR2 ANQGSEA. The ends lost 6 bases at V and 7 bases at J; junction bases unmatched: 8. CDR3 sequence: CSVGLAGLRNEQFF. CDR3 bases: TGCAGCGTCGGACTAGCGGGTTTGAGAAATGAGCAGTTCTTC.

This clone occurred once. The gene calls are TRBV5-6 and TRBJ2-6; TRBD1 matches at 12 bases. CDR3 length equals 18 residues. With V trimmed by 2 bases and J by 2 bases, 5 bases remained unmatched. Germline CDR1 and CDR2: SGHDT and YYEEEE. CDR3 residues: CASSFGTGGRAGANVLTF. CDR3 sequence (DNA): TGTGCCAGCAGCTTTGGGACAGGGGGCAGGGCTGGGGCCAACGTCCTGACTTTC.

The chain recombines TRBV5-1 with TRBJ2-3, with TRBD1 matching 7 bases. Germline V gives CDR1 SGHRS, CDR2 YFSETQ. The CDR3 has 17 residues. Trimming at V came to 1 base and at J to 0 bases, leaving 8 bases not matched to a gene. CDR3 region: CASSLRGRKESTDTQYF. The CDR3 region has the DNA TGCGCCAGCAGCTTGAGGGGGCGAAAAGAAAGCACAGATACGCAGTATTTT. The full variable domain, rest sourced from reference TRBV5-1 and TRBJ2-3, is KAGVTQTPRYLIKTRGQQVTLSCSPISGHRSVSWYQQTPGQGLQFLFEYFSETQRNKGNFPGRFSGRQFSNSRSEMNVSTLELGDSALYLCASSLRGRKESTDTQYFGPGTRLTVL.

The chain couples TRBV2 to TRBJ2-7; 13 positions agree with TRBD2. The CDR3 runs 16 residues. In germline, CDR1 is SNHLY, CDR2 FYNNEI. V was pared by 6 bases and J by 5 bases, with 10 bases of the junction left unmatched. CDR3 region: CASSDPTSGRFNEQYF. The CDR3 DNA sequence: TGTGCCAGCAGCGACCCGACTAGCGGGAGGTTCAACGAGCAGTACTTC.

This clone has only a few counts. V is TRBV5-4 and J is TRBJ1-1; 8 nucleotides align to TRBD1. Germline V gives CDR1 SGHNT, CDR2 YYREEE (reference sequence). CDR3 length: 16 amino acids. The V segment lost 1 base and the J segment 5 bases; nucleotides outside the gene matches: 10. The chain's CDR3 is CASSLPGRGLTTEAFF. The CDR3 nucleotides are TGTGCCAGCAGCTTGCCCGGCAGGGGGCTAACAACTGAAGCTTTCTTT. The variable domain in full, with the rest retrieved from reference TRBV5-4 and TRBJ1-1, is ETGVTQSPTHLIKTRGQQVTLRCSSQSGHNTVSWYQQALGQGPQFIFQYYREEENGRGNFPPRFSGLQFPNYSSELNVNALELDDSALYLCASSLPGRGLTTEAFFGQGTRLTVV.

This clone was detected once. Written as DNA, the CDR3 is TGTGCCAGCAGCTTAAGACTAGAACCCCCCGGGGAGCAGTACTTC. Amino acid sequence: CASSLRLEPPGEQYF. The V and J genes are TRBV7-6 and TRBJ2-7; weak D call: TRBD2 (6 bases). CDR1 and CDR2 (germline): SGHVS, FNYEAQ. The V end was cut by 2 bases, the J end by 7 bases, with 18 bases between. The CDR3 is 15 amino acids. Full variable domain (remainder filled in from reference TRBV7-6 and TRBJ2-7): GAGVSQSPRYKVTKRGQDVALRCDPISGHVSLYWYRQALGQGPEFLTYFNYEAQQDKSGLPNDRFSAERPEGSISTLTIQRTEQRDSAMYRCASSLRLEPPGEQYFGPGTRLTVT.

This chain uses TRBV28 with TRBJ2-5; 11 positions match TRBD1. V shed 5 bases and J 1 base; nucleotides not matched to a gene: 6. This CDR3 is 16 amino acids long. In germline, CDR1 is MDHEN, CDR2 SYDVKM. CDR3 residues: CASSVPGTGGQETQYF. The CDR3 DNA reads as TGTGCCAGCAGTGTTCCCGGGACAGGGGGCCAAGAGACCCAGTACTTC.

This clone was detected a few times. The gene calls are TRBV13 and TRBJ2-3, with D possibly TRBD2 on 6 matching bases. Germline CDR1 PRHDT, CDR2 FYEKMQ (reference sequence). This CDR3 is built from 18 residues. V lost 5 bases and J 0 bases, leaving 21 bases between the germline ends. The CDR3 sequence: CASSHRWGVSGSTDTQYF. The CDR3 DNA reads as TGTGCCAGCAGCCACAGATGGGGTGTCAGCGGGAGCACAGATACGCAGTATTTT.

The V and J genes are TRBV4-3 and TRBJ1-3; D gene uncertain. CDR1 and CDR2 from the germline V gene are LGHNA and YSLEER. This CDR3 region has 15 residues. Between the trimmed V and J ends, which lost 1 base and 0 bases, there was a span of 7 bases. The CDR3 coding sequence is TGCGCCAGCAGCCAAGGCCGGGACTCTGGAAACACCATATATTTT. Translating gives CASSQGRDSGNTIYF.

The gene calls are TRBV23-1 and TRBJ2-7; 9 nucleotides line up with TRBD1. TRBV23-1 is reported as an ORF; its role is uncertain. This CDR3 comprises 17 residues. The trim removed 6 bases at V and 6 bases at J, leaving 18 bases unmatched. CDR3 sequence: CASSHVPGQGDLSEQYF. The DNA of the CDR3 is TGCGCCAGCAGCCACGTCCCGGGACAGGGCGATCTCTCCGAGCAGTACTTC.

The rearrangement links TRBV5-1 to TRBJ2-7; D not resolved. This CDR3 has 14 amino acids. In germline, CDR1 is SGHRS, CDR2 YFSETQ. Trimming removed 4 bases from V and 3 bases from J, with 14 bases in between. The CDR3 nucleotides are TGCGCCAGCAGCCCTCAACCGGGCGGCTACGAGCAGTACTTC. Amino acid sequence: CASSPQPGGYEQYF.

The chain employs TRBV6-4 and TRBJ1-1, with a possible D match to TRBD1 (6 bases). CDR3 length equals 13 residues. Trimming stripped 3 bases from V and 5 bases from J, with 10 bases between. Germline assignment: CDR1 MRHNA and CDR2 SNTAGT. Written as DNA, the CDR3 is TGTGCCAGCAGTGAGCTAGGGGGAACTGAAGCTTTCTTT. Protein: CASSELGGTEAFF.

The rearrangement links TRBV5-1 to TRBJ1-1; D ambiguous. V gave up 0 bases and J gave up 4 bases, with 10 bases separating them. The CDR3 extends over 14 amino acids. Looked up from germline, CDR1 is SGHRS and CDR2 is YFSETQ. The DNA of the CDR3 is TGCGCCAGCAGCTTGGCCGAGCCCGGCACTGAAGCTTTCTTT. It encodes CASSLAEPGTEAFF.

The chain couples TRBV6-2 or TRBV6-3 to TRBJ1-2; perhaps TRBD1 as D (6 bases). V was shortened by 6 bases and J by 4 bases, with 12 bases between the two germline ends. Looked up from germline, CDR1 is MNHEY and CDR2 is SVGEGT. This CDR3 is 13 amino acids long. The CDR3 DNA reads TGTGCCAGCAGCCCCGGACAGCTCTATGGCTACACCTTC. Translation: CASSPGQLYGYTF.

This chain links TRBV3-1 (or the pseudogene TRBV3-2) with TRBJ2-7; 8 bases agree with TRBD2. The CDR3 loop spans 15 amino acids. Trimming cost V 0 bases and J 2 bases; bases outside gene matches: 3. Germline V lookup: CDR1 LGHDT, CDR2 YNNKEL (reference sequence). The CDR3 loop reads CASSQDPGGTYEQYF. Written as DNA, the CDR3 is TGTGCCAGCAGCCAAGATCCGGGAGGGACCTACGAGCAGTACTTC.

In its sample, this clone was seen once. CDR3: CASSLRGQGGETQYF. CDR3 nucleotide sequence: TGTGCCAGCAGCTTAAGGGGGCAGGGTGGCGAGACCCAGTACTTC. The chain combines TRBV7-3 with TRBJ2-5; D is possibly TRBD1 (6 bases). This CDR3 spans 15 amino acids. From germline, CDR1 is SGHTA and CDR2 FQGTGA. V gave up 1 base and J gave up 5 bases, with 14 bases separating them.

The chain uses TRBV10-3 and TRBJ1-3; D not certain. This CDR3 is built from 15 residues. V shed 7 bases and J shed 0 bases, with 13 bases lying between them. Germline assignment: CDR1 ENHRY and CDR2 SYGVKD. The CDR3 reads CAIKTDGTSGNTIYF. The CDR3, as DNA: TGTGCCATCAAGACGGACGGCACCTCTGGAAACACCATATATTTT.

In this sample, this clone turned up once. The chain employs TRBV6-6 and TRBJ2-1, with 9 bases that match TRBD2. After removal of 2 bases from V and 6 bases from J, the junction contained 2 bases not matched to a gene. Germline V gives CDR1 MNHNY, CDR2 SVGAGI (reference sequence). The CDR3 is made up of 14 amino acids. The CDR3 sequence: CASSYAGGSNEQFF. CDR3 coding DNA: TGTGCCAGCAGTTACGCGGGAGGGAGCAATGAGCAGTTCTTC.

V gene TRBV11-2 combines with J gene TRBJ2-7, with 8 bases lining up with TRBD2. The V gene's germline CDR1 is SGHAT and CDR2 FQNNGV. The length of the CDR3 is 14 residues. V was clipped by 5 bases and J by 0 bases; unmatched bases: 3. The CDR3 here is CASSTLAGSYEQYF. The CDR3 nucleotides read TGTGCCAGCAGCACTCTAGCGGGCTCCTACGAGCAGTACTTC.

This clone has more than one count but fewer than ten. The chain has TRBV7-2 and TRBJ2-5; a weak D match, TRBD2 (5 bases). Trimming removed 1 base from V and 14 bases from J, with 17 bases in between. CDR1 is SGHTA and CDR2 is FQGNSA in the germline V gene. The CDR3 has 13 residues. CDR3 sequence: CASSLDGGQVPYF. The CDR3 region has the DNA TGTGCCAGCAGCTTAGATGGAGGCCAGGTTCCCTACTTC.

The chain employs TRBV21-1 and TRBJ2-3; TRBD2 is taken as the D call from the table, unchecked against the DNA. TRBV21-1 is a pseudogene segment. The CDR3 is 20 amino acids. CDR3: CASSKVSGSNLAGYTDTQYF. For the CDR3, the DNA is TGTGCCAGCAGCAAAGTCTCAGGGAGTAACCTAGCGGGGTACACAGATACGCAGTATTTT.

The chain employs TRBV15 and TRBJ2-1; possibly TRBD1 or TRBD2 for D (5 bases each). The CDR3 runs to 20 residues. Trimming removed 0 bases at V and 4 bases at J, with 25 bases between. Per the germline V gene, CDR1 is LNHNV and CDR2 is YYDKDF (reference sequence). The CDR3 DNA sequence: TGTGCCACCAGCAGAGATCTTGGTTTGTCTGGGGGAATGGGGTACAATGAGCAGTTCTTC. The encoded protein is CATSRDLGLSGGMGYNEQFF. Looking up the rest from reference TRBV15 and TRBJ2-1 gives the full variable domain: DAMVIQNPRYQVTQFGKPVTLSCSQTLNHNVMYWYQQKSSQAPKLLFHYYDKDFNNEADTPDNFQSRRPNTSFCFLDIRSPGLGDTAMYLCATSRDLGLSGGMGYNEQFFGPGTRLTVL.

The CDR3 DNA is TGTGCCAGTCAGACCTCAGGGGCGGTTGGTGAAAAACTGTTTTTT. This encodes CASQTSGAVGEKLFF. The chain has TRBV28 and TRBJ1-4; possibly TRBD1 for D (6 bases). The CDR3 contains 15 residues. Per germline, CDR1 MDHEN and CDR2 SYDVKM. Trimming shortened V by 9 bases and J by 7 bases, and 21 bases separated the two germline ends.

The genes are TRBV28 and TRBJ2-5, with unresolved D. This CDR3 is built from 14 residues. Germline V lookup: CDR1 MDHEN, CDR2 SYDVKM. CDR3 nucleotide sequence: TGTGCTACTGGGGTAGCTGTCGCCGCAGAGACCCAGTACTTC. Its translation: CATGVAVAAETQYF.

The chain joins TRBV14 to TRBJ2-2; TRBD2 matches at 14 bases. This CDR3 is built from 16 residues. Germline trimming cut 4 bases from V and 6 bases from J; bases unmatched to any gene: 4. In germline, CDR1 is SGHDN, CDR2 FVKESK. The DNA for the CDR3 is TGTGCCAGCAGCCCCCGACTAGCGGGGGGGCCCGGGGAGCTGTTTTTT. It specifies CASSPRLAGGPGELFF.

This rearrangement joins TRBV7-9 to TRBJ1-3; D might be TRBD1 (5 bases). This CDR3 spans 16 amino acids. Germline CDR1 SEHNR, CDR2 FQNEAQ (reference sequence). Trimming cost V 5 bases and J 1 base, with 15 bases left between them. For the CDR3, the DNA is TGTGCCAGCAGCCACCTCGGGGGGAAGTCTGGAAACACCATATATTTT. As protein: CASSHLGGKSGNTIYF. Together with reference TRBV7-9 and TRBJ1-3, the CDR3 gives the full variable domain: DTGVSQNPRHKITKRGQNVTFRCDPISEHNRLYWYRQTLGQGPEFLTYFQNEAQLEKSRLLSDRFSAERPKGSFSTLEIQRTEQGDSAMYLCASSHLGGKSGNTIYFGEGSWLTVV.